These 26 T cell receptor beta chains were all obtained from the same sample, sequenced in a study of technical replicates of blood from a handful of donors. This table comes from immunoSEQ multiplex PCR, and its TCRdb copy is limited to in-frame clones, with some not included. In the table there are about 88,000 clones, 85% to 95% of which are singletons. Specimen: T cells isolated from PBMCs. These receptors all stem from a human donor in good health.

The rearrangement joins TRBV5-1 to TRBJ1-4; 8 bases map to TRBD1. The CDR3 extends over 16 amino acids. The V gene end was trimmed by 7 bases and the J gene end by 2 bases; junction bases not matched to a gene: 10. Per the germline V gene, CDR1 is SGHRS and CDR2 is YFSETQ. Written as DNA, the CDR3 is TGCGCCAGCTCAAAATCAGGGGGCGAGACTAATGAAAAACTGTTTTTT. Translating it yields CASSKSGGETNEKLFF. Using reference TRBV5-1 and TRBJ1-4 for the parts outside the CDR3, the full variable domain is KAGVTQTPRYLIKTRGQQVTLSCSPISGHRSVSWYQQTPGQGLQFLFEYFSETQRNKGNFPGRFSGRQFSNSRSEMNVSTLELGDSALYLCASSKSGGETNEKLFFGSGTQLSVL.

The chain combines TRBV5-4 with TRBJ1-2; D unresolved. V gave up 5 bases and J gave up 8 bases, with 10 bases separating them. Germline V CDR1 and CDR2: SGHNT, YYREEE (reference sequence). This CDR3 has 11 amino acids. Here the CDR3 DNA reads TGTGCCAGCAGGCGGGGTAACGGCTACACCTTC. It is translated as CASRRGNGYTF.

The chain links TRBV15 to TRBJ2-3; 7 nucleotides align to TRBD1. The V gene end was trimmed by 1 base and the J gene end by 4 bases; junction bases not matched to a gene: 5. From germline, CDR1 is LNHNV and CDR2 YYDKDF (reference sequence). The CDR3 is 15 residues long. The CDR3 nucleotides read TGTGCCACCAGCAGAGCTGGGACAGCCCCAGATACGCAGTATTTT. Encoded protein: CATSRAGTAPDTQYF. Supplemented by reference TRBV15 and TRBJ2-3, the full variable domain reads DAMVIQNPRYQVTQFGKPVTLSCSQTLNHNVMYWYQQKSSQAPKLLFHYYDKDFNNEADTPDNFQSRRPNTSFCFLDIRSPGLGDTAMYLCATSRAGTAPDTQYFGPGTRLTVL.

The chain employs TRBV28 and TRBJ2-5; 7 bases fit TRBD1. Germline lookup yields CDR1 MDHEN and CDR2 SYDVKM. Trimming at V came to 5 bases and at J to 2 bases, leaving 5 bases not matched to a gene. This CDR3 contains 14 residues. CDR3 bases: TGTGCCAGCAGTAACTCGGGACAGCAAGAGACCCAGTACTTC. Residues: CASSNSGQQETQYF. The whole variable domain, filled in from reference TRBV28 and TRBJ2-5, reads DVKVTQSSRYLVKRTGEKVFLECVQDMDHENMFWYRQDPGLGLRLIYFSYDVKMKEKGDIPEGYSVSREKKERFSLILESASTNQTSMYLCASSNSGQQETQYFGPGTRLLVL.

This sequence joins TRBV6-1 and TRBJ2-1; no clear D gene. The germline V gene has CDR1 MNHNS and CDR2 SASEGT. V lost 7 bases and J lost 2, with 12 bases in between. The CDR3 has 14 amino acids. The CDR3 protein is CASNTGLTYNEQFF. Written as DNA, the CDR3 is TGTGCCAGCAACACGGGTCTGACCTACAATGAGCAGTTCTTC.

This rearrangement joins TRBV11-3 to TRBJ1-1; D call uncertain. V lost 0 bases and J lost 3, with 5 bases in between. Germline loops: CDR1 SGHNT, CDR2 YENEEA. The CDR3 covers 13 residues. CDR3 amino acids: CASSLDTDTEAFF. The CDR3 region has the DNA TGTGCCAGCAGCTTAGATACGGACACTGAAGCTTTCTTT.

This chain links TRBV5-1 with TRBJ2-1; TRBD2 matches 9 bases. CDR1 is SGHRS, CDR2 YFSETQ, per germline. There are 14 residues in the CDR3. V lost 7 bases and J lost 0; bases outside the gene matches: 2. CDR3 bases: TGCGCCAGCGGTAGCGGGGGCTCCTACAATGAGCAGTTCTTC. It codes for CASGSGGSYNEQFF.

The rearrangement uses TRBV19 and TRBJ2-2, with 8 bases fitting TRBD1. CDR3 length: 14 residues. With 9 bases clipped from V and 4 bases from J, the junction kept 7 bases outside the gene matches. Germline V gene sequence: CDR1 LNHDA, CDR2 SQIVND (reference sequence). CDR3 sequence: CARRDRRSTGELFF. Written as DNA, the CDR3 is TGTGCCAGGAGGGACAGGCGCTCCACCGGGGAGCTGTTTTTT.

The CDR3 region is CASSSRADEQYF. The CDR3 coding sequence is TGTGCCAGCAGCTCGAGGGCGGACGAGCAGTACTTC. The rearrangement joins TRBV7-9 to TRBJ2-7; D is possibly TRBD2 (5 bases). The CDR3 spans 12 residues. Germline CDR1 is SEHNR and CDR2 is FQNEAQ (reference sequence). Trimming removed 4 bases from V and 5 bases from J, with 9 bases in between.

This clone showed up just a few times. The chain uses TRBV2 and TRBJ1-1, with TRBD1 matching over 7 bases. Germline V gene lookup returns CDR1 SNHLY and CDR2 FYNNEI. The CDR3 runs to 14 residues. Trimming at V came to 6 bases and at J to 4 bases, leaving 8 bases not matched to a gene. The CDR3 DNA sequence: TGTGCCAGCAGAGGGACAGCGGGGGGCACTGAAGCTTTCTTT. Its protein product is CASRGTAGGTEAFF.

This sequence joins TRBV9 and TRBJ2-2; D not certain. The CDR3 spans 13 residues. The germline CDR1 and CDR2 sequences are SGDLS and YYNGEE. The germline V and J ends were trimmed by 0 bases and 6 bases, with 6 bases remaining between them. Here the CDR3 DNA reads TGTGCCAGCAGCGTAGAACAGCCCGGGGAGCTGTTTTTT. It encodes CASSVEQPGELFF.

The CDR3 DNA sequence: TGTGCCAGCAGTCTCCAGCCGGGGGGGGGCTACACCTTC. It is translated as CASSLQPGGGYTF. This chain uses TRBV28 with TRBJ1-2; D is possibly TRBD1 (5 bases). CDR1 and CDR2 (germline): MDHEN, SYDVKM. The CDR3 contains 13 residues. Deletions cut 5 bases from V and 8 bases from J, with 15 bases between.

V gene TRBV19 combines with J gene TRBJ2-2; no clear D. The germline V gene encodes CDR1 LNHDA and CDR2 SQIVND (reference sequence). CDR3 length equals 14 residues. V lost 6 bases and J 6 bases, leaving 14 bases between the germline ends. This CDR3 is CASSRALQPGELFF. The DNA of the CDR3 is TGTGCCAGTAGCCGCGCCCTCCAACCCGGGGAGCTGTTTTTT. Using reference TRBV19 and TRBJ2-2 for the parts outside the CDR3, the full variable domain is DGGITQSPKYLFRKEGQNVTLSCEQNLNHDAMYWYRQDPGQGLRLIYYSQIVNDFQKGDIAEGYSVSREKKESFPLTVTSAQKNPTAFYLCASSRALQPGELFFGEGSRLTVL.

The chain has TRBV6-4 and TRBJ2-1; TRBD2 matches at 9 bases. CDR3 size: 16 residues. V gave up 3 bases and J gave up 9 bases; unmatched junction bases: 12. Germline V gene sequence: CDR1 MRHNA, CDR2 SNTAGT. Here the CDR3 DNA reads TGTGCCAGCAGTGAGAGTTGGGTAGCGGGAGTGGGTGAGCAGTTCTTC. Its translation is CASSESWVAGVGEQFF.

The V and J genes are TRBV28 and TRBJ2-4, with no clear D. Germline V gene sequence: CDR1 MDHEN, CDR2 SYDVKM. The CDR3 consists of 11 residues. V was trimmed by 6 bases and J by 6 bases, leaving 6 bases between them. As DNA, the CDR3 is TGTGCCAGCAGCCCGTCAAACATTCAGTACTTC. Protein: CASSPSNIQYF.

The V gene is TRBV7-8, the J gene TRBJ2-7; TRBD1 matches 8 bases. The CDR3 runs 15 residues. Germline V lookup: CDR1 SGHVS, CDR2 FQNEAQ. V lost 6 bases to trimming and J lost 0 bases; unmatched junction nucleotides: 7. DNA of the CDR3: TGTGCCAGCAGATCCCAGGGGGCCCTCTCCTACGAGCAGTACTTC. Translated, it gives CASRSQGALSYEQYF.

A single count supports this clone. The chain links TRBV4-1 to TRBJ1-1; 11 nucleotides agree with TRBD1. CDR1 is MGHRA and CDR2 is YSYEKL in the germline V gene. The V gene end was trimmed by 2 bases and the J gene end by 10 bases; junction bases not matched to a gene: 9. The CDR3 covers 15 residues. The CDR3 sequence: CASSQKGQGVKVAFF. As DNA, the CDR3 is TGCGCCAGCAGCCAAAAGGGACAGGGGGTAAAAGTAGCTTTCTTT.

The chain is built from TRBV7-8 and TRBJ1-3; 8 nucleotides agree with TRBD1. CDR1 is SGHVS and CDR2 is FQNEAQ in the germline V gene. The V segment lost 2 bases and the J segment 0 bases; nucleotides outside the gene matches: 6. This CDR3 spans 17 amino acids. The CDR3 sequence is CASSLTGTGYSGNTIYF. DNA for the CDR3: TGTGCCAGCAGCTTAACCGGGACAGGCTACTCTGGAAACACCATATATTTT.

This clone is a singleton in its sample. The rearrangement uses TRBV7-8 and TRBJ1-5; D is undetermined. Trimming pared 3 bases from V and 2 bases from J, leaving 14 bases between. The CDR3 covers 16 residues. CDR1 and CDR2 from the germline V gene are SGHVS and FQNEAQ. CDR3 sequence: CASSFSATRGNQPQHF. The CDR3 nucleotides read TGTGCCAGCAGCTTTTCAGCCACCCGGGGCAATCAGCCCCAGCATTTT.

The chain uses TRBV5-6 and TRBJ1-1, with 8 bases lining up with TRBD1. In germline, CDR1 is SGHDT, CDR2 YYEEEE. Losses at the gene ends were 1 base for V and 7 bases for J; bases not matched to a gene: 3. The length of the CDR3 is 13 residues. DNA for the CDR3: TGTGCCAGCAGCTTGAATGACAGGGGTGAAGCTTTCTTT. Encoded protein: CASSLNDRGEAFF.

This clone was observed once. This sequence joins TRBV9 and TRBJ2-5; tentatively, D is TRBD1 (7 bases). Germline CDR1 reads SGDLS; CDR2 reads YYNGEE. Trimming removed 4 bases from V and 1 base from J, with 14 bases in between. The CDR3 is 15 residues long. The CDR3 coding sequence is TGTGCCAGCAGCCCCAGGGGGGTATCCCAAGAGACCCAGTACTTC. Its protein product is CASSPRGVSQETQYF.

The chain links TRBV6-4 to TRBJ2-3, with 7 bases matching TRBD1. V dropped 3 bases and J dropped 4; count of bases not matched to a gene: 4. Germline V gives CDR1 MRHNA, CDR2 SNTAGT. The CDR3 totals 14 residues. The CDR3 DNA follows: TGTGCCAGCAGTGAACAAGGGGGCGCAGATACGCAGTATTTT. It encodes CASSEQGGADTQYF.

This rearrangement joins TRBV19 to TRBJ1-5; 8 bases match TRBD1. This CDR3 has 13 residues. With 5 bases clipped from V and 8 bases from J, the junction kept 5 bases outside the gene matches. Germline values: CDR1 LNHDA, CDR2 SQIVND (reference sequence). Here the CDR3 reads CASSPPDREPQHF. The DNA for the CDR3 is TGTGCCAGTAGTCCGCCGGACAGGGAGCCCCAGCATTTT.

This sequence joins TRBV10-3 and TRBJ2-1, with TRBD2 identical over 13 bases. CDR3 length: 17 amino acids. V lost 2 bases, J lost 4 bases, and 5 bases stayed unmatched. The germline CDR1 and CDR2 sequences are ENHRY and SYGVKD. CDR3 coding DNA: TGTGCCATCAGTGAGACTAGCGGGGGGGCCGCTTACAATGAGCAGTTCTTC. Encoded protein: CAISETSGGAAYNEQFF.

This CDR3 is CASSPGGSGGTVDTQYF. In DNA form, the CDR3 reads TGTGCCAGCAGCCCGGGAGGTAGCGGGGGGACCGTAGATACGCAGTATTTT. The genes are TRBV4-2 and TRBJ2-3, with TRBD2 matching over 10 bases. This CDR3 is 17 amino acids long. Trimming took 4 bases from V and 5 from J; bases not matched to a gene: 12. Germline CDR1 reads LGHNA; CDR2 reads YNFKEQ.

This chain joins TRBV28 and TRBJ2-5; unclear D gene. CDR1 is MDHEN and CDR2 is SYDVKM in the germline V gene. The CDR3 covers 11 residues. The V gene lost 5 bases and the J gene lost 7 bases, with 8 bases spanning the gap. The CDR3 here is CASSQPGTQYF. CDR3 bases: TGTGCCAGCAGTCAACCGGGGACCCAGTACTTC.